This T cell receptor beta chain was found in a study of blood T cell repertoires in COVID-19. Study-wide background: Sources were T cells, B-cell-depleted T cells, or PBMCs; the material itself was cDNA or gDNA.

The junction had 6 bases not matched to a gene; V was cut back by 1 base and J by 2 bases. There are 16 residues in the CDR3. Looked up from germline, CDR1 is LGHNA and CDR2 is YSLEER. Seattle's cohort entered during active infection and was followed longitudinally. Authors' analysis steps: Estimates of nucleated cell counts were drawn from the amplification of reference gene primers. Only in-frame clones appear in the TCRdb table, and some are missing; sequencing was by immunoSEQ multiplex PCR. That table furnishes V, J and clone size, whereas the DNA furnished D and trimming. This sample yields around 18,000 clones, of which over 75% are seen a single time; 16% belongs to the top ten.

The sequence was obtained from a man in his 70s with COVID-19, enrolled during active disease. Sequencing was carried out using peripheral blood. V gene TRBV4-3 combines with J gene TRBJ2-7; 9 bases match TRBD1. The CDR3: CASSQALTGGAYEQYF. CDR3 nucleotide sequence: TGCGCCAGCAGCCAAGCCCTGACAGGGGGGGCCTACGAGCAGTACTTC.